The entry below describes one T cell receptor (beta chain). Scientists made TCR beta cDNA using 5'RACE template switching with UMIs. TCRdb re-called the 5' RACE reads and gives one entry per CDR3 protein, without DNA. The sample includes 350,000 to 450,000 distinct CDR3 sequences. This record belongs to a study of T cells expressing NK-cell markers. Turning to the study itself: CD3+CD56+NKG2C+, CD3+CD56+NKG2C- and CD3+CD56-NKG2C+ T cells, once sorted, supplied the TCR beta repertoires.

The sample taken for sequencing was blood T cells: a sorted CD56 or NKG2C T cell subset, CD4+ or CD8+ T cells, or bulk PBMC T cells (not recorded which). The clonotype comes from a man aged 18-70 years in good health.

CDR3 sequence: CASSPTGTGLSGANVLTF. The chain joins TRBV18 to TRBJ2-6; there is no DNA to check the TCRdb D call of TRBD1. The CDR3 sequence is 18 residues long. Germline loops: CDR1 KGHSH, CDR2 LQKENI.